This T cell receptor (beta chain) was retrieved from a study of OX40 agonist ivuxolimab in advanced cancers. Whole-study results and caveats: On average, a greater number of expanded clones characterised CD8+ T cells relative to CD4+. CD4+ and CD8+ blood T cells expanded clonally by week 6 at 0.1 to 3.0 mg/kg. In a subset of nonresponders, normalized T-cell clonal expansion was also low.

The CDR3 totals 15 residues. Germline V lookup: CDR1 SGDLS, CDR2 YYNGEE. J lost 5 bases, V lost 0 bases, and 6 bases had no gene match. Sequencing used immunoSEQ multiplex PCR; TCRdb keeps in-frame clones, though not all of them. The sample consists of 100,000 or so clones, 80% to 95% of them appearing once. On this clone: Antigen specificity is unknown.

Sequenced here: CD4+ or CD8+ T cells sorted from blood, sampled in a trial of the OX40 agonist ivuxolimab. The receptor's source is an adult with an advanced solid tumor such as melanoma, head and neck, liver or kidney cancer. This sequence joins TRBV9 and TRBJ2-7; 9 bases match TRBD2. CDR3 region: CASSVGLADINEQYF. The CDR3 DNA follows: TGTGCCAGCAGCGTAGGACTAGCGGATATCAACGAGCAGTACTTC.